Following are 29 T cell receptor beta chains from one sample sequenced in a study of Ad26.COV2.S vaccination and SARS-CoV-2 variants. The data were produced by immunoSEQ multiplex PCR, yet TCRdb's version contains in-frame clones alone and is incomplete. The table shows about 350,000 clones, with around 92% occurring only once. Sequenced material: peripheral blood, taken after recovery from COVID-19. Receptor source: a human donor who had recovered from COVID-19.

CDR3: CASSVGPGHQETQYF. Written as DNA, the CDR3 is TGCGCCAGCAGCGTGGGGCCGGGGCATCAAGAGACCCAGTACTTC. V and J are TRBV5-1 and TRBJ2-5; either TRBD1 or TRBD2 may supply D (5 bases each). Germline lookup yields CDR1 SGHRS and CDR2 YFSETQ. The CDR3 totals 15 residues. V was shortened by 4 bases and J by 2 bases, with 15 bases between the two germline ends.

The DNA of the CDR3 is TGTGCCACCAGCAGAGCCCATGGCTATGAGCAGTTCTTC. This gives the protein CATSRAHGYEQFF. The chain recombines TRBV15 with TRBJ2-1, with D unclear. The V gene lost 1 base and the J gene lost 8 bases, with 9 bases spanning the gap. There are 13 residues in the CDR3. CDR1 LNHNV and CDR2 YYDKDF come from the germline V gene (reference sequence).

The count of this clone is one. The CDR3 DNA reads as TGTGCCAGCAGATGGGGGACTGGCTACACCTTC. This encodes CASRWGTGYTF. The V and J genes are TRBV6-5 and TRBJ1-2; D perhaps matches TRBD1 (5 bases). Germline CDR1 is MNHEY and CDR2 is SVGAGI. With 6 bases removed from V and 7 bases from J, the gap between germline ends came to 9 bases. This CDR3 has 11 residues.

The V gene is TRBV2, the J gene TRBJ2-2; unclear D gene. V lost 5 bases and J 0 bases, leaving 10 bases between the germline ends. The CDR3 spans 15 residues. Germline assignment: CDR1 SNHLY and CDR2 FYNNEI. The CDR3 nucleotides are TGTGCCAGCAGTATAAGCACAGCGAACACCGGGGAGCTGTTTTTT. It yields the protein CASSISTANTGELFF.

This clone was found once. The chain uses TRBV4-3 and TRBJ1-2, with 8 bases lining up with TRBD1. V was pared by 3 bases and J by 4 bases, with 1 base of the junction left unmatched. The CDR3 covers 13 residues. Germline CDR1 and CDR2: LGHNA and YSLEER. CDR3 nucleotide sequence: TGCGCCAGCAGCCAGGACAGGGCCTATGGCTACACCTTC. Amino acid sequence: CASSQDRAYGYTF.

This chain connects TRBV6-6 to TRBJ2-7; D possibly corresponds to TRBD1 (5 bases). CDR1 is MNHNY, CDR2 SVGAGI, per germline (reference sequence). This CDR3 comprises 12 residues. Trimming left V 3 bases short and J 6 bases short, with 9 bases between. In nucleotides, the CDR3 is TGTGCCAGCAGTTATTGGGGCAGCGAGCAGTACTTC. Translating gives CASSYWGSEQYF.

The gene calls are TRBV6-5 and TRBJ1-2; 10 nucleotides agree with TRBD1. Germline loops: CDR1 MNHEY, CDR2 SVGAGI. There are 14 residues in the CDR3. The trim removed 5 bases at V and 5 bases at J, leaving 5 bases unmatched. CDR3: CASSPDRGPYGYTF. The CDR3 DNA follows: TGTGCCAGCAGTCCAGACAGGGGGCCGTATGGCTACACCTTC.

This rearrangement joins TRBV4-3 to TRBJ2-1; 11 bases are a match to TRBD2. The CDR3 is 15 residues long. J lost 9 bases, V lost 3 bases, and 7 bases had no gene match. The germline V gene encodes CDR1 LGHNA and CDR2 YSLEER. The CDR3 DNA reads TGCGCCAGCAGCCACTTAGCGGGGGGGCAGAGTGAGCAGTTCTTC. Its translation is CASSHLAGGQSEQFF.

The chain joins TRBV5-1 to TRBJ1-4; tentatively, D is TRBD1 (5 bases). This CDR3 spans 13 amino acids. Looked up from germline, CDR1 is SGHRS and CDR2 is YFSETQ. V was pared by 4 bases and J by 7 bases, with 11 bases between. The CDR3 bases are TGCGCCAGCAGCCGGGACGGGGGTGAAAAACTGTTTTTT. Translation: CASSRDGGEKLFF.

For this clone: An end of the junction differs from the germline gene, which may be a read error. The rearrangement uses TRBV7-6 and TRBJ1-1; D gene unclear. Germline CDR1 and CDR2: SGHVS and FNYEAQ. The CDR3 is made up of 10 amino acids. The CDR3 nucleotides are TGTGCCAGCAGCTTAGGATGGCCAATCTTT. Encoded protein: CASSLGWPIF.

This clone was observed once. This chain connects TRBV7-8 to TRBJ2-7; D not certain. There are 13 residues in the CDR3. The germline gives CDR1 SGHVS, CDR2 FQNEAQ. V was pared by 3 bases and J by 2 bases, with 8 bases between. CDR3 DNA: TGTGCCAGCAGCTTCGGGCCCGCCTACGAGCAGTACTTC. Translation gives CASSFGPAYEQYF. Based on the CDR3 plus reference TRBV7-8 and TRBJ2-7, the full variable domain is GAGVSQSPRYKVAKRGQDVALRCDPISGHVSLFWYQQALGQGPEFLTYFQNEAQLDKSGLPSDRFFAERPEGSVSTLKIQRTQQEDSAVYLCASSFGPAYEQYFGPGTRLTVT.

The CDR3 DNA is TGTGCCAGCGATACAGGGGCTGAAGAGACCCAGTACTTC. As protein: CASDTGAEETQYF. This chain connects TRBV7-9 to TRBJ2-5; 7 nucleotides align to TRBD1. The germline gives CDR1 SEHNR, CDR2 FQNEAQ (reference sequence). The CDR3 contains 13 residues. V lost 8 bases and J lost 3; bases outside the gene matches: 6.

This sequence joins TRBV29-1 and TRBJ1-1; D perhaps matches TRBD1 (6 bases). CDR3 length: 12 residues. The V end was cut by 4 bases, the J end by 8 bases, with 14 bases between. CDR1 is SQVTM and CDR2 is ANQGSEA in the germline V gene. The CDR3, as DNA: TGCAGCGTTGTTTTACCGGGGGCGGAAGCTTTCTTT. Its translation is CSVVLPGAEAFF.

This clone is a singleton in its sample. The chain employs TRBV5-1 and TRBJ2-5, with a tentative D call TRBD2 (5 bases). Germline CDR1 and CDR2: SGHRS and YFSETQ. Trimming stripped 6 bases from V and 0 bases from J, with 12 bases between. CDR3 length: 14 residues. CDR3 bases: TGCGCCAGCAAGGTGGCCGGGGACCAAGAGACCCAGTACTTC. Its protein product is CASKVAGDQETQYF.

The chain joins TRBV7-9 to TRBJ1-4; no clear D. Germline values: CDR1 SEHNR, CDR2 FQNEAQ (reference sequence). The CDR3 is 14 residues long. V gave up 7 bases and J gave up 4 bases, with 13 bases separating them. CDR3 DNA sequence: TGTGCCAGCAAGACCGACGGGTATAATGAAAAACTGTTTTTT. This encodes CASKTDGYNEKLFF.

V gene TRBV19 combines with J gene TRBJ2-6; the D gene is possibly TRBD2 (5 bases). The CDR3 contains 16 residues. V lost 7 bases to trimming and J lost 4 bases, with 17 bases between them. Germline V gene data show CDR1 as LNHDA and CDR2 as SQIVND (reference sequence). The CDR3: CASMRTGREGANVLTF. In nucleotides, the CDR3 is TGTGCCAGTATGCGGACGGGCCGGGAAGGGGCCAACGTCCTGACTTTC.

This chain connects TRBV6-5 to TRBJ2-1; unclear D gene. Germline V gives CDR1 MNHEY, CDR2 SVGAGI. V was trimmed by 8 bases and J by 6 bases, leaving 14 bases between them. The CDR3 loop spans 13 amino acids. The DNA for the CDR3 is TGTGCCAGCTCTAACACACGTGGCAATGAGCAGTTCTTC. Translated: CASSNTRGNEQFF.

J is TRBJ1-5 and V is TRBV6-6; D is perhaps TRBD1 (6 bases). The CDR3 is 15 amino acids. V lost 6 bases and J lost 0, with 12 bases in between. CDR1 and CDR2 from the germline V gene are MNHNY and SVGAGI (reference sequence). The chain's CDR3 is CASRLDRNSNQPQHF. The CDR3 nucleotides read TGTGCCAGCAGACTCGACAGGAATAGCAATCAGCCCCAGCATTTT.

This chain uses TRBV9 with TRBJ1-2; the D gene is possibly TRBD1 (5 bases). V was pared by 7 bases and J by 3 bases, with 16 bases between. This CDR3 region has 14 residues. Germline V gene sequence: CDR1 SGDLS, CDR2 YYNGEE. The CDR3 protein is CASQGVGGDYGYTF. CDR3 coding DNA: TGTGCCAGCCAGGGTGTGGGAGGGGACTATGGCTACACCTTC. The whole variable domain, filled in from reference TRBV9 and TRBJ1-2, reads DSGVTQTPKHLITATGQRVTLRCSPRSGDLSVYWYQQSLDQGLQFLIQYYNGEERAKGNILERFSAQQFPDLHSELNLSSLELGDSALYFCASQGVGGDYGYTFGSGTRLTVV.

The chain is built from TRBV28 and TRBJ1-2; 7 bases line up with TRBD1. V shed 3 bases and J 3 bases; nucleotides not matched to a gene: 13. Germline V gives CDR1 MDHEN, CDR2 SYDVKM. The CDR3 covers 17 residues. DNA for the CDR3: TGTGCCAGCAGTTTCCCCTTCGACAGGGTAGGAGACTATGGCTACACCTTC. It is translated as CASSFPFDRVGDYGYTF.

The rearrangement joins TRBV18 to TRBJ2-5; unclear D gene. This CDR3 region has 13 residues. Germline CDR1 is KGHSH and CDR2 is LQKENI. With 2 bases removed from V and 2 bases from J, the gap between germline ends came to 6 bases. As DNA, the CDR3 is TGTGCCAGCTCACCATTGATTCAAGAGACCCAGTACTTC. Translated: CASSPLIQETQYF.

This clone was seen once. The J gene is TRBJ1-4, the V gene TRBV3-1 (or the pseudogene TRBV3-2); no clear D. V lost 4 bases and J lost 7, with 16 bases in between. The CDR3 is made up of 15 amino acids. Looked up from germline, CDR1 is LGHDT and CDR2 is YNNKEL (reference sequence). The CDR3 here is CASSPGRSKAEKLFF. The CDR3 region has the DNA TGTGCCAGCAGCCCAGGACGGTCTAAGGCTGAAAAACTGTTTTTT.

The V and J genes are TRBV6-5 and TRBJ1-1; no clear D gene. Germline V gene lookup returns CDR1 MNHEY and CDR2 SVGAGI. Trimming shortened V by 3 bases and J by 3 bases, and 14 bases separated the two germline ends. The CDR3 is made up of 15 amino acids. The DNA of the CDR3 is TGTGCCAGCAGTTATTATCCAAATCGGGACACTGAAGCTTTCTTT. Translated: CASSYYPNRDTEAFF.

The V and J genes are TRBV6-2 or TRBV6-3 and TRBJ2-3; 7 positions match TRBD2. The CDR3 sequence is 14 residues long. Germline V gene sequence: CDR1 MNHEY, CDR2 SVGEGT. Germline trimming cut 5 bases from V and 2 bases from J; bases unmatched to any gene: 4. In nucleotides, the CDR3 is TGTGCCAGCAGTGGACTAGGAGACACAGATACGCAGTATTTT. Translation gives CASSGLGDTDTQYF.

The J gene is TRBJ1-1, the V gene TRBV5-1; TRBD1 is a possible D gene (5 bases). V was shortened by 2 bases and J by 0 bases, with 14 bases between the two germline ends. The CDR3 spans 16 residues. Per germline, CDR1 SGHRS and CDR2 YFSETQ. The DNA of the CDR3 is TGCGCCAGCAGCTTTCTCGCCGGCAGGGTGAACACTGAAGCTTTCTTT. As protein: CASSFLAGRVNTEAFF.

The rearrangement joins TRBV6-2 or TRBV6-3 to TRBJ1-1; D unresolved. In germline, CDR1 is MNHEY, CDR2 SVGEGT. Trimming cost V 5 bases and J 2 bases, with 15 bases left between them. CDR3 length equals 15 residues. The chain's CDR3 is CASSRAGLFNTEAFF. The CDR3, as DNA: TGTGCCAGCAGTAGGGCAGGCCTTTTCAACACTGAAGCTTTCTTT.

The genes are TRBV2 and TRBJ1-1, with D maybe TRBD1 (6 bases). This CDR3 is 15 amino acids long. Germline lookup yields CDR1 SNHLY and CDR2 FYNNEI. Trimming pared 8 bases from V and 1 base from J, leaving 17 bases between. Here the CDR3 DNA reads TGTGCCAGCCTGGGCAAGGGGGGCTCGAACACTGAAGCTTTCTTT. It encodes CASLGKGGSNTEAFF.

This sequence joins TRBV10-1 and TRBJ1-2; D gene unclear. The CDR3 sequence is 13 residues long. The V end lost 4 bases, the J end lost 3 bases, and 9 bases lay between the germline ends. Germline CDR1 reads WNHNN; CDR2 reads SYGVQD (reference sequence). The CDR3 DNA reads as TGCGCCAGCAGTGCTGCCCCGGACTATGGCTACACCTTC. It is translated as CASSAAPDYGYTF.

The genes are TRBV9 and TRBJ1-2; no firm D call. Germline values: CDR1 SGDLS, CDR2 YYNGEE. Trimming removed 3 bases from V and 1 base from J, with 10 bases in between. The CDR3 is 14 residues long. The CDR3: CASSALRSNYGYTF. The CDR3 DNA follows: TGTGCCAGCAGCGCTTTGAGAAGTAACTATGGCTACACCTTC.